The 25 T cell receptor beta chains below were found in one sample sequenced in a study of graft-versus-host responses after intestinal transplantation. Antigens of these TCRs are unknown. The protocol was immunoSEQ multiplex PCR, while the TCRdb copy is restricted to in-frame clones and leaves out a portion. The sample gives 50,000 to 75,000 clones, roughly nine tenths of which show up once; 1.5% to 2% is in the top ten. Source: unstimulated CD8+ T cells sorted from spleen or lymph node cells, taken before transplant. The receptors originated from a human donor who was the organ donor for an intestinal transplant.

V and J are TRBV15 and TRBJ1-3; TRBD1 aligns across 9 bases. V shed 3 bases, J shed 3 bases, and the junction held 12 bases outside the gene matches. Germline lookup yields CDR1 LNHNV and CDR2 YYDKDF (reference sequence). The CDR3 sequence is 18 residues long. The CDR3 loop reads CATSSLGQGVQYGNTIYF. CDR3 DNA: TGTGCCACCAGCAGTTTGGGACAGGGCGTTCAGTATGGAAACACCATATATTTT. The variable domain in full, with the rest retrieved from reference TRBV15 and TRBJ1-3, is DAMVIQNPRYQVTQFGKPVTLSCSQTLNHNVMYWYQQKSSQAPKLLFHYYDKDFNNEADTPDNFQSRRPNTSFCFLDIRSPGLGDTAMYLCATSSLGQGVQYGNTIYFGEGSWLTVV.

The CDR3 bases are TGTGCCAGCTCCCTTGGGGACTATGGCACCTACAATGAGCAGTTCTTC. The encoded protein is CASSLGDYGTYNEQFF. The chain couples TRBV18 to TRBJ2-1; 7 nucleotides line up with TRBD2. Germline V gene lookup returns CDR1 KGHSH and CDR2 LQKENI. V gave up 6 bases and J gave up 2 bases; unmatched junction bases: 10. This CDR3 comprises 16 residues.

The chain uses TRBV9 and TRBJ2-6; D not resolved. The germline V gene has CDR1 SGDLS and CDR2 YYNGEE. This CDR3 region has 17 residues. Trimming removed 0 bases at V and 4 bases at J, with 14 bases between. CDR3 nucleotides: TGTGCCAGCAGCGTAGCTGGGTTAGTCGGGGGGGCCAACGTCCTGACTTTC. This sequence encodes CASSVAGLVGGANVLTF.

The V call is TRBV21-1, the J call TRBJ1-5; the table's D call, TRBD1, was not checked against the DNA. TRBV21-1 is a recognized pseudogene. The CDR3 spans 17 residues. The CDR3 sequence is CASSLTTGQGLNQPQHF. CDR3 coding DNA: TGTGCCAGCAGTCTAACTACAGGACAGGGGCTGAATCAGCCCCAGCATTTT.

The table lists this clone with a count of one. This chain links TRBV6-6 with TRBJ2-7; 8 bases are a match to TRBD2. Germline V gives CDR1 MNHNY, CDR2 SVGAGI (reference sequence). J lost 0 bases, V lost 5 bases, and 3 bases had no gene match. The CDR3 consists of 14 residues. The DNA for the CDR3 is TGTGCCAGCAGTCCGAGCGGGAGCTCCTACGAGCAGTACTTC. Its protein product is CASSPSGSSYEQYF.

The rearrangement joins TRBV15 to TRBJ1-5; D uncertain. Between the trimmed V and J ends, which lost 0 bases and 4 bases, there was a span of 4 bases. The CDR3 runs to 13 residues. Germline V lookup: CDR1 LNHNV, CDR2 YYDKDF (reference sequence). CDR3 in amino acids: CATSRDINQPQHF. The CDR3 nucleotides are TGTGCCACCAGCAGAGATATTAATCAGCCCCAGCATTTT.

The chain carries TRBV2 and TRBJ2-7, with 13 bases matching TRBD2. Germline CDR1 is SNHLY and CDR2 is FYNNEI. The ends lost 10 bases at V and 3 bases at J; junction bases unmatched: 24. The CDR3 length is 20 residues. In DNA, the CDR3 is TGTGCCACCTCAGTGACCCAGAGGACTAGCGGGAGACGAGATGTCTACGAGCAGTACTTC. Encoded protein: CATSVTQRTSGRRDVYEQYF.

V is TRBV5-5 and J is TRBJ2-1; D remains ambiguous. The V end lost 4 bases, the J end lost 3 bases, and 14 bases lay between the germline ends. Germline values: CDR1 SGHKS, CDR2 YYEKEE (reference sequence). This CDR3 has 15 amino acids. In DNA, the CDR3 is TGTGCCAGCAGCCACTATTTAGGCGGCTACAATGAGCAGTTCTTC. The encoded protein is CASSHYLGGYNEQFF.

J is TRBJ2-1 and V is TRBV5-5; D is ambiguous. CDR1 is SGHKS, CDR2 YYEKEE, per germline (reference sequence). The V end was cut by 0 bases, the J end by 4 bases, with 8 bases between. The CDR3 loop spans 14 amino acids. The CDR3: CASSLAENYNEQFF. The CDR3 DNA reads as TGTGCCAGCAGCTTGGCCGAGAATTACAATGAGCAGTTCTTC.

This clone is categorized as medium-sized. V gene TRBV5-1 combines with J gene TRBJ1-5; D uncertain. The germline CDR1 and CDR2 sequences are SGHRS and YFSETQ. V shed 4 bases and J shed 0 bases, with 26 bases lying between them. The CDR3 extends over 20 amino acids. The CDR3 sequence: CASSHIPIAALSYSNQPQHF. CDR3 nucleotides: TGCGCCAGCAGCCACATCCCCATAGCAGCTCTTAGTTATAGCAATCAGCCCCAGCATTTT.

V and J are TRBV11-2 and TRBJ1-2; 7 nucleotides agree with TRBD1. Germline V gene lookup returns CDR1 SGHAT and CDR2 FQNNGV. Losses at the gene ends were 5 bases for V and 3 bases for J; bases not matched to a gene: 6. The CDR3 totals 14 residues. DNA of the CDR3: TGTGCCAGCAGCCTATGGCAGGGGGACTATGGCTACACCTTC. Translation: CASSLWQGDYGYTF. Looking up the rest from reference TRBV11-2 and TRBJ1-2 gives the full variable domain: EAGVAQSPRYKIIEKRQSVAFWCNPISGHATLYWYQQILGQGPKLLIQFQNNGVVDDSQLPKDRFSAERLKGVDSTLKIQPAKLEDSAVYLCASSLWQGDYGYTFGSGTRLTVV.

The V gene is TRBV27, the J gene TRBJ2-1; 9 bases fit TRBD2. Trimming at V came to 4 bases and at J to 5 bases, leaving 12 bases not matched to a gene. Germline values: CDR1 MNHEY, CDR2 SMNVEV (reference sequence). This CDR3 spans 17 amino acids. CDR3 sequence: CASSSLGGTSLDNEQFF. In DNA, the CDR3 is TGTGCCAGCAGTTCACTGGGGGGGACTAGCCTAGACAATGAGCAGTTCTTC.

This chain uses TRBV28 with TRBJ2-7; no firm D call. CDR1 is MDHEN, CDR2 SYDVKM, per germline. V was clipped by 6 bases and J by 2 bases, with 14 bases between them. CDR3 length equals 14 residues. In DNA, the CDR3 is TGTGCCAGCAGCCCGCGCCCGTCACCCTACGAGCAGTACTTC. Its protein is CASSPRPSPYEQYF.

The chain employs TRBV19 and TRBJ1-5, with D possibly matching TRBD1 (6 bases). Germline CDR1 is LNHDA and CDR2 is SQIVND (reference sequence). The CDR3 length is 16 residues. V lost 7 bases and J 0 bases, leaving 16 bases between the germline ends. CDR3 loop: CASTPLGHHSNQPQHF. DNA of the CDR3: TGTGCCAGTACCCCACTGGGACATCATAGCAATCAGCCCCAGCATTTT.

J is TRBJ2-3 and V is TRBV4-1; TRBD1 aligns across 9 bases. V shed 2 bases and J 7 bases; nucleotides not matched to a gene: 7. The CDR3 runs to 15 residues. Per germline, CDR1 MGHRA and CDR2 YSYEKL. The CDR3 bases are TGCGCCAGCAGCCAACAGGGGACAGGGATTAATACGCAGTATTTT. Amino acid sequence: CASSQQGTGINTQYF.

The J gene is TRBJ1-1, the V gene TRBV7-6; D ambiguous. Trimming took 0 bases from V and 3 from J, leaving 8 bases between them. The CDR3 length is 14 residues. Germline CDR1 SGHVS, CDR2 FNYEAQ. CDR3 sequence reads: CASSLALIDTEAFF. The CDR3 DNA follows: TGTGCCAGCAGCTTAGCGCTAATAGACACTGAAGCTTTCTTT.

The chain recombines TRBV6-4 with TRBJ2-3, with a weak D call TRBD2 (6 bases). From germline, CDR1 is MRHNA and CDR2 SNTAGT. Trimming removed 3 bases at V and 3 bases at J, with 7 bases between. The CDR3 extends over 13 amino acids. The CDR3 spells CASSEEGTDTQYF. For the CDR3, the DNA is TGTGCCAGCAGTGAGGAGGGGACAGATACGCAGTATTTT.

The genes are TRBV28 and TRBJ1-2, with 7 bases that match TRBD1. The CDR3 is 14 amino acids. V lost 5 bases to trimming and J lost 2 bases; unmatched junction nucleotides: 5. Germline lookup yields CDR1 MDHEN and CDR2 SYDVKM. CDR3 sequence reads: CASSPPTGNYGYTF. The CDR3 region has the DNA TGTGCCAGCAGTCCCCCGACAGGGAACTATGGCTACACCTTC.

V is TRBV7-9 and J is TRBJ1-1; 9 bases agree with TRBD1. The germline CDR1 and CDR2 sequences are SEHNR and FQNEAQ (reference sequence). The J segment lost 6 bases and the V segment lost 11 bases, leaving 7 bases of the junction unmatched. The CDR3 runs to 12 residues. CDR3 sequence reads: CAVGTGRSEAFF. CDR3 nucleotide sequence: TGTGCCGTCGGGACAGGGCGTTCTGAAGCTTTCTTT.

The rearrangement uses TRBV29-1 and TRBJ2-3, with TRBD2 identical over 8 bases. Germline V lookup: CDR1 SQVTM, CDR2 ANQGSEA. This CDR3 is 13 amino acids long. CDR3 sequence: CSAGRGGSDTQYF. The CDR3 DNA is TGCAGTGCGGGCCGGGGGGGATCAGATACGCAGTATTTT.

V usage is TRBV28 and J usage is TRBJ1-1, with D maybe TRBD1 (6 bases). The ends were cut back, 2 bases at V and 5 bases at J, with 12 bases in the middle. CDR1 is MDHEN, CDR2 SYDVKM, per germline. The CDR3 consists of 14 residues. CDR3 residues: CASSLGVRGTEAFF. DNA for the CDR3: TGTGCCAGCAGTTTAGGGGTAAGGGGGACTGAAGCTTTCTTT. The full variable domain, with the rest looked up from reference TRBV28 and TRBJ1-1, is DVKVTQSSRYLVKRTGEKVFLECVQDMDHENMFWYRQDPGLGLRLIYFSYDVKMKEKGDIPEGYSVSREKKERFSLILESASTNQTSMYLCASSLGVRGTEAFFGQGTRLTVV.

The genes are TRBV27 and TRBJ1-2; 7 bases fit TRBD1. The CDR3 totals 12 residues. After removal of 6 bases from V and 5 bases from J, the junction contained 3 bases not matched to a gene. Germline CDR1 MNHEY, CDR2 SMNVEV (reference sequence). The CDR3 coding sequence is TGTGCCAGCAGGACACAGGGGTATGGCTACACCTTC. Protein product: CASRTQGYGYTF.

This chain connects TRBV7-9 to TRBJ1-2, with 7 bases fitting TRBD1. Germline CDR1 reads SEHNR; CDR2 reads FQNEAQ (reference sequence). The CDR3 extends over 14 amino acids. The J segment lost 4 bases and the V segment lost 4 bases, leaving 6 bases of the junction unmatched. CDR3 region: CASSYTTGAYGYTF. The DNA for the CDR3 is TGTGCCAGCAGCTACACCACAGGGGCCTATGGCTACACCTTC.

J is TRBJ2-7 and V is TRBV4-2; 10 positions agree with TRBD1. The CDR3 sequence is 14 residues long. Losses at the gene ends were 3 bases for V and 1 base for J; bases not matched to a gene: 0. The germline V gene encodes CDR1 LGHNA and CDR2 YNFKEQ. CDR3 bases: TGTGCCAGCAGCCAGGGACAGGGGTCCTACGAGCAGTACTTC. Its translation: CASSQGQGSYEQYF.

This chain uses TRBV11-2 with TRBJ2-7, with D tentatively TRBD1 (6 bases). The germline V and J ends were trimmed by 3 bases and 3 bases, with 12 bases remaining between them. Germline V gene data show CDR1 as SGHAT and CDR2 as FQNNGV. The CDR3 runs to 14 residues. CDR3 DNA sequence: TGTGCCAGCAGCTTCAGGGTCAGGGGCTACGAGCAGTACTTC. It encodes CASSFRVRGYEQYF.